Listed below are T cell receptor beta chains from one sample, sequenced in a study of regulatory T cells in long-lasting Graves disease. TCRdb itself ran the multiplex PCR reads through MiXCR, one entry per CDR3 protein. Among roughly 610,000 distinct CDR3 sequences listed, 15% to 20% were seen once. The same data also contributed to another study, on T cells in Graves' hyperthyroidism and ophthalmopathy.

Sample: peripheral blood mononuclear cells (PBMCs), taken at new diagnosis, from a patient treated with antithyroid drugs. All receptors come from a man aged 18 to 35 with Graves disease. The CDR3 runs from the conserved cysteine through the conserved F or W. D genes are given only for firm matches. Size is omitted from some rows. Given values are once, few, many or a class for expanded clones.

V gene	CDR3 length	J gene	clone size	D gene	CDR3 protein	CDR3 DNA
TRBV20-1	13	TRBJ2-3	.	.	CSAHYLTTDTQYF	TGCAGTGCTCACTACCTTACCACAGATACGCAGTATTTT
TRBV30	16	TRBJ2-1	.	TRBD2	CAWASGRAASENEQFF	TGTGCCTGGGCTAGCGGGAGGGCCGCGTCAGAGAATGAGCAGTTCTTC
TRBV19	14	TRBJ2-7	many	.	CASSIEAGSYEQYF	TGTGCCAGTAGTATAGAAGCAGGTTCCTACGAGCAGTACTTC
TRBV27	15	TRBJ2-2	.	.	CASSSGGPIEGELFF	TGTGCCAGCAGTTCCGGCGGGCCTATCGAAGGGGAGCTGTTTTTT
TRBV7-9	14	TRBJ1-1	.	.	CASSFSNPNTEAFF	TGTGCCAGCAGCTTTTCCAATCCTAACACTGAAGCTTTCTTT
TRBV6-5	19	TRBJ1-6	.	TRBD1	CASSYSGGGGGGNNSPLHF	TGTGCCAGCAGTTACTCTGGTGGAGGAGGGGGCGGAAATAATTCACCCCTCCACTTT
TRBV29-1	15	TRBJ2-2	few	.	CSVVLWTMNTGELFF	TGCAGCGTTGTACTCTGGACTATGAACACCGGGGAGCTGTTTTTT
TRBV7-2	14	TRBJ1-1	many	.	CASSIVGEGTEAFF	TGTGCCAGCAGCATTGTAGGGGAGGGCACTGAAGCTTTCTTT
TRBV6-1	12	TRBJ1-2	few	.	CASSRKGYGYTF	TGTGCCAGCAGTCGTAAAGGCTATGGCTACACCTTC
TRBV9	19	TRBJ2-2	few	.	CASSVATRASGLIHGELFF	TGTGCCAGCAGCGTAGCTACGAGGGCGTCGGGACTCATACACGGGGAGCTGTTTTTT
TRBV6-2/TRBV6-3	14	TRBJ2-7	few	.	CASSYSSPSYEQYF	TGTGCCAGCAGTTACTCGAGCCCCAGCTACGAGCAGTACTTC
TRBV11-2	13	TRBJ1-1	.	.	CASSSISRQRAFF	TGTGCCAGCAGCTCCATCTCGAGGCAGCGGGCTTTCTTT
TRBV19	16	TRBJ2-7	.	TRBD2	CASTPFATSGTAEQYF	TGTGCCAGTACCCCCTTCGCGACTAGCGGGACCGCCGAGCAGTACTTC
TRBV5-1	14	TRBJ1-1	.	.	CASSPGGIHTEAFF	TGCGCCAGCAGCCCCGGGGGGATTCACACTGAAGCTTTCTTT
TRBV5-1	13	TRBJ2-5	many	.	CASSLGSGETQYF	TGCGCCAGCAGCTTGGGGAGTGGGGAGACCCAGTACTTC
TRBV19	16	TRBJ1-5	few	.	CASRFGYREDNQPQHF	TGTGCCAGTAGGTTCGGGTATCGAGAGGACAATCAGCCCCAGCATTTT
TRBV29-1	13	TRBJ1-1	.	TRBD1	CSASRETGGVSFF	TGCAGCGCCTCGCGGGAGACAGGGGGCGTTTCTTTCTTT
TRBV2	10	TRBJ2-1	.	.	CASKRNEQFF	TGTGCCAGCAAGAGGAATGAGCAGTTCTTC
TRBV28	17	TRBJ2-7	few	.	CASSLSFLGQRAYEQYF	TGTGCCAGCAGTTTAAGTTTTCTCGGACAGAGGGCCTACGAGCAGTACTTC
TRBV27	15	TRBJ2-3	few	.	CASSLSLGSTDTQYF	TGTGCCAGCAGTTTATCCCTCGGGAGCACAGATACGCAGTATTTT
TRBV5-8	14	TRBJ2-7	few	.	CASSLGGQFYEQYF	TGTGCCAGCAGCTTGGGGGGGCAGTTCTACGAGCAGTACTTC
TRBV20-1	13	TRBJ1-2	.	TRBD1	CSAPGQFNYGYTF	TGCAGTGCGCCGGGACAGTTTAACTATGGCTACACCTTC
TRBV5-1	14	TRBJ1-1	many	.	CASSLEAANTEAFF	TGCGCCAGCAGCTTGGAAGCAGCGAACACTGAAGCTTTCTTT
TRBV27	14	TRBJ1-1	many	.	CASSLSLTNTEAFF	TGTGCCAGCAGTTTGAGCCTGACGAACACTGAAGCTTTCTTT
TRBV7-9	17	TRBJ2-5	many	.	CASSPRTWDTERETQYF	TGTGCCAGCAGCCCCCGGACATGGGACACCGAGAGAGAGACCCAGTACTTC
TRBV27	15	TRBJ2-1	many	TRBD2	CASSSSSGHYNEQFF	TGTGCCAGCAGTTCATCTAGCGGGCATTACAATGAGCAGTTCTTC
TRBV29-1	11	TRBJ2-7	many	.	CSAGLSYEQYF	TGCAGCGCCGGTCTCTCCTACGAGCAGTACTTC